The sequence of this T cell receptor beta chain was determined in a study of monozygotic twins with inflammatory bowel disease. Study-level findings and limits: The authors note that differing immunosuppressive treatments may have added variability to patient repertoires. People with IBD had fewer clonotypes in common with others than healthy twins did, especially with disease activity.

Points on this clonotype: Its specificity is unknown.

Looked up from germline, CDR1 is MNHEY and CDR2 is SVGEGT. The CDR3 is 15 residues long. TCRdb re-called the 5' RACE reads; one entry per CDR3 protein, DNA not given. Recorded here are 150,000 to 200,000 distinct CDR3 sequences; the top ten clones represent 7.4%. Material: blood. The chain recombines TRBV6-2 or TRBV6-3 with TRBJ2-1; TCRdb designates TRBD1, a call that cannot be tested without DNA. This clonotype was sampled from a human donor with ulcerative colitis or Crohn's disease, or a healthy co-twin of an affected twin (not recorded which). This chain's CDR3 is CASSWGQNTGNEQFF.